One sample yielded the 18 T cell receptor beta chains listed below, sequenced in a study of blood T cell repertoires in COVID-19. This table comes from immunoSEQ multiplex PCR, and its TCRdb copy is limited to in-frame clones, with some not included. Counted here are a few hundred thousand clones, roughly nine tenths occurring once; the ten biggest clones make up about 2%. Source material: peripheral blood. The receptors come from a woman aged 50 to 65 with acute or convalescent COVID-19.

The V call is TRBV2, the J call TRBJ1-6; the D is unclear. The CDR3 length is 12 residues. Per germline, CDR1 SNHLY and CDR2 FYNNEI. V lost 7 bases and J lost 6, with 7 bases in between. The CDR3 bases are TGTGCCAGCACAACGGGTAATTCACCCCTCCACTTT. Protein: CASTTGNSPLHF.

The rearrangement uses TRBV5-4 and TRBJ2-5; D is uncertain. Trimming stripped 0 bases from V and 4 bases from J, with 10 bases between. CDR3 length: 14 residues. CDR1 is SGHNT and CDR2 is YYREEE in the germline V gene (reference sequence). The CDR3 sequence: CASSLADGRETQYF. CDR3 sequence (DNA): TGTGCCAGCAGCTTGGCCGATGGGCGAGAGACCCAGTACTTC.

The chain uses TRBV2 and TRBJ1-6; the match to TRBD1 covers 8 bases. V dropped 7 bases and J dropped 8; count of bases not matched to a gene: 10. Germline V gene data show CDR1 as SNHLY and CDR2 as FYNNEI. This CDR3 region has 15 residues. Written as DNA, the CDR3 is TGTGCCAGCACCGGACAGGGAAATAGGGATTCACCCCTCCACTTT. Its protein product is CASTGQGNRDSPLHF.

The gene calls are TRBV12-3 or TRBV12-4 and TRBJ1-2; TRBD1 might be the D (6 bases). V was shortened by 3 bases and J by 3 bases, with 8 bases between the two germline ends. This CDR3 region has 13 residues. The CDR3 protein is CASSLDSYYGYTF. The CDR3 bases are TGTGCCAGCAGTTTGGACAGTTACTATGGCTACACCTTC.

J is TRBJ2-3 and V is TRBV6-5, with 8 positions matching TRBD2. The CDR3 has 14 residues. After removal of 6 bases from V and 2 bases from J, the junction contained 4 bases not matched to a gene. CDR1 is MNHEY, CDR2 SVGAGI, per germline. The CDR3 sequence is CASRLAGPTDTQYF. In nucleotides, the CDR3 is TGTGCCAGCAGGCTAGCGGGCCCCACAGATACGCAGTATTTT.

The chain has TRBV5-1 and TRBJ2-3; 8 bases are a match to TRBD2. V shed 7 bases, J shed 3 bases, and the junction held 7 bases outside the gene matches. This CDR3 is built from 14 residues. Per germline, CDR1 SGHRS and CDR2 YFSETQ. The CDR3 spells CASEAGVGTDTQYF. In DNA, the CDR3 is TGCGCCAGCGAAGCGGGAGTGGGGACAGATACGCAGTATTTT.

CDR3 protein: CASRAGENTEAFF. CDR3 DNA sequence: TGTGCCAGTAGAGCGGGTGAGAACACTGAAGCTTTCTTT. The gene calls are TRBV2 and TRBJ1-1, with no clear D. Germline V gene lookup returns CDR1 SNHLY and CDR2 FYNNEI. The CDR3 runs 13 residues. The ends were cut back, 9 bases at V and 1 base at J, with 12 bases in the middle. Variable domain in full (rest from reference TRBV2 and TRBJ1-1): EPEVTQTPSHQVTQMGQEVILRCVPISNHLYFYWYRQILGQKVEFLVSFYNNEISEKSEIFDDQFSVERPDGSNFTLKIRSTKLEDSAMYFCASRAGENTEAFFGQGTRLTVV.

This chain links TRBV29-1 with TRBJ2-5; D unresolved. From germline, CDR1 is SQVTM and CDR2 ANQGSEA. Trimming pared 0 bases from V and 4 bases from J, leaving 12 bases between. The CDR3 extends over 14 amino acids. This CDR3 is CSVEDPLGGETQYF. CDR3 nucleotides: TGCAGCGTTGAAGACCCCCTCGGTGGAGAGACCCAGTACTTC.

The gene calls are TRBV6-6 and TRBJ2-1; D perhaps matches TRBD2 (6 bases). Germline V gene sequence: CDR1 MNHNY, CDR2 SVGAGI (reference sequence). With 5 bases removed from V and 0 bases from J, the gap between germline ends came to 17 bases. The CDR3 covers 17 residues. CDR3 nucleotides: TGTGCCAGCAGTCATAGTGGGACTGCCAGCTCCTACAATGAGCAGTTCTTC. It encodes CASSHSGTASSYNEQFF.

The CDR3: CASNIKPTGEQFF. In DNA form, the CDR3 reads TGTGCCAGCAACATTAAACCGACGGGTGAGCAGTTCTTC. The gene calls are TRBV2 and TRBJ2-1; the D is unclear. The CDR3 is 13 residues long. Germline V gives CDR1 SNHLY, CDR2 FYNNEI. V lost 7 bases and J lost 9, with 16 bases in between.

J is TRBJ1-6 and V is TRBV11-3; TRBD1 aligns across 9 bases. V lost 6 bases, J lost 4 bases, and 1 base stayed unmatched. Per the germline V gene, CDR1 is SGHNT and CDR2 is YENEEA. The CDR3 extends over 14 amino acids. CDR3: CASRDRGYNSPLHF. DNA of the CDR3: TGTGCCAGCAGAGACAGGGGGTATAATTCACCCCTCCACTTT.

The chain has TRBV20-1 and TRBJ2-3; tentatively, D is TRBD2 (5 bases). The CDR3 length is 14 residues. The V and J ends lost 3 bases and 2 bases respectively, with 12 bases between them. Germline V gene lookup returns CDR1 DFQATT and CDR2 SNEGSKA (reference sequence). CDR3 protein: CSASISGYTDTQYF. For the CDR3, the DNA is TGCAGTGCTAGTATCAGCGGATACACAGATACGCAGTATTTT.

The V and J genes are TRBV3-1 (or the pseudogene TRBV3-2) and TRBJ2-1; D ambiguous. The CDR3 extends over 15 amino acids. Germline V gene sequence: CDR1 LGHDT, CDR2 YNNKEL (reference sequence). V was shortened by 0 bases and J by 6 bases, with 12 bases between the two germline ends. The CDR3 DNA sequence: TGTGCCAGCAGCCAAGAAGTAATCGGTCTCAATGAGCAGTTCTTC. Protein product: CASSQEVIGLNEQFF.

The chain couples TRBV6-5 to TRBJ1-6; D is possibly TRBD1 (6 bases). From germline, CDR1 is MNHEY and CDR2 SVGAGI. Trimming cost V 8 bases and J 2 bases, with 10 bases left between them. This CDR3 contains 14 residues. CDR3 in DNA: TGTGCCAGCTCGACAGGTGCCTATAATTCACCCCTCCACTTT. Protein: CASSTGAYNSPLHF.

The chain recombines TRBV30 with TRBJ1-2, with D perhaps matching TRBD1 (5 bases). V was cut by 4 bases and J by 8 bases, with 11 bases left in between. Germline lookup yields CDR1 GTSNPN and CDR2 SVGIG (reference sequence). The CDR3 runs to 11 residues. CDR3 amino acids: CAWIDSGGYTF. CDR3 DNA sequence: TGTGCCTGGATTGACAGTGGAGGCTACACCTTC.

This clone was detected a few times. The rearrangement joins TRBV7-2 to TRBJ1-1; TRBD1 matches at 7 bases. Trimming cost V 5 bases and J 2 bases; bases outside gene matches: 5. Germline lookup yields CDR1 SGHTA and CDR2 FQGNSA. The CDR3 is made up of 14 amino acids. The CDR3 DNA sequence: TGTGCCAGCAGCCAAGGGGGCCGTAACACTGAAGCTTTCTTT. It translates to CASSQGGRNTEAFF.

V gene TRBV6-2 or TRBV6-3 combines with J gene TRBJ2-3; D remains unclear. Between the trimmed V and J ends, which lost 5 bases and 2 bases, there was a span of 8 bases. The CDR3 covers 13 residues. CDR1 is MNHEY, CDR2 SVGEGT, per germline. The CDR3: CASSPDSTDTQYF. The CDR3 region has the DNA TGTGCCAGCAGTCCCGACTCCACAGATACGCAGTATTTT.

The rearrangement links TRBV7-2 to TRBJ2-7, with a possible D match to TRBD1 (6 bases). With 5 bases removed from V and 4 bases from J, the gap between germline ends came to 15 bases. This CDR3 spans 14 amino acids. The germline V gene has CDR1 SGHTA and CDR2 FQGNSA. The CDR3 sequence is CASSHTGSIYEQYF. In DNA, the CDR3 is TGTGCCAGCAGCCACACAGGGTCAATATACGAGCAGTACTTC.